This T cell receptor beta chain was identified during a study of T cells after yellow fever vaccination. Study-level results: At around 95% for CD4 and roughly 87% for CD8, most primary-vaccination clones showed up again after the booster.

This clonotype was detected ten times or more. Its antigen is not known. TCRdb reanalysed the 5' RACE reads using MiXCR and keeps one entry per CDR3 protein. The sample contains about 630,000 distinct CDR3 sequences, 10% to 15% of which appear only once. Germline V gives CDR1 SGHRS, CDR2 YFSETQ. Trimming stripped 0 bases from V and 4 bases from J, with 7 bases between. The CDR3 totals 13 residues. The TCR originated in a young man who received the YFV17D yellow fever vaccine. The starting material was PBMCs, obtained on the day of the yellow fever booster vaccination. The chain couples TRBV5-1 to TRBJ2-5; the D gene is possibly TRBD1 (5 bases). As DNA, the CDR3 is TGCGCCAGCAGCTTGGTAGGGGCAGAGACCCAGTACTTC. This gives the protein CASSLVGAETQYF.